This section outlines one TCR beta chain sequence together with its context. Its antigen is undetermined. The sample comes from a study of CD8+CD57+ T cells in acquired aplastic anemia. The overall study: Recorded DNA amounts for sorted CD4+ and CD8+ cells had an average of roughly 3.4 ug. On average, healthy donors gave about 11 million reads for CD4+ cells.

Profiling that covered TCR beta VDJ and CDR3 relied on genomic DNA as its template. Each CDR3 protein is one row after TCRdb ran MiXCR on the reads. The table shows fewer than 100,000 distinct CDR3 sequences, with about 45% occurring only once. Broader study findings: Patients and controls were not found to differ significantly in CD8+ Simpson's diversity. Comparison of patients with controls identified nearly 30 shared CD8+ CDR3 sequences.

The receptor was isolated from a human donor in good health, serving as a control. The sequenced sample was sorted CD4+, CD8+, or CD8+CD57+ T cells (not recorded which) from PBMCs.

This CDR3 is CASSPRGQGPNSDYGYTF. CDR3 nucleotide sequence: TGTGCCAGCAGTCCCCGGGGACAGGGGCCCAATAGCGACTATGGCTACACCTTC. The chain uses TRBV3-1 and TRBJ1-2; 10 bases line up with TRBD1. This CDR3 is built from 18 residues. CDR1 and CDR2 (germline): LGHDT, YNNKEL (reference sequence). The V and J ends lost 6 bases and 3 bases, in that order; junction bases with no gene match: 16.